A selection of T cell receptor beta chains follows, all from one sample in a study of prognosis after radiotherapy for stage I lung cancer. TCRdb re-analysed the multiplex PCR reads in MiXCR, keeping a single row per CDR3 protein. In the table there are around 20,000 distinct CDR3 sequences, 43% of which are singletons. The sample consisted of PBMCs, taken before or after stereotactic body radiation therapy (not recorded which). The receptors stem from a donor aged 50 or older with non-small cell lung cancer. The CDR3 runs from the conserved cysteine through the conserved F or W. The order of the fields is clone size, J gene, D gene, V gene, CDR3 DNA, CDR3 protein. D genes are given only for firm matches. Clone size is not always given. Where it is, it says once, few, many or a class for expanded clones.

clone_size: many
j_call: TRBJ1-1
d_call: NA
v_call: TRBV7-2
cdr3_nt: TGTGCCAGCAGCTCCCTCCTACGGAACACTGAAGCTTTCTTT
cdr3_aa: CASSSLLRNTEAFF

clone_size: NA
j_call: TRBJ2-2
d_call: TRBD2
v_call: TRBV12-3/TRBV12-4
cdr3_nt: TGTGCCAGCAGTTTCTCGGGAGGGGGGGAGCTGTTTTTT
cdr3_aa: CASSFSGGGELFF

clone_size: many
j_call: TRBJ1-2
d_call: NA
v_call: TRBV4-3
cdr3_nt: TGCGCCAGCAGCCAAGATGTCGGGAGCTATGGCTACACCTTC
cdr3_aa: CASSQDVGSYGYTF

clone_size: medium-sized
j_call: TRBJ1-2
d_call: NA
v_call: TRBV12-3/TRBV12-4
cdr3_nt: TGTGCCAGCAGTTTATTCGGGGAAGGCTACACCTTC
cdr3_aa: CASSLFGEGYTF

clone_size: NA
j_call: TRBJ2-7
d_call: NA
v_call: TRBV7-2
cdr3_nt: TGTGCCAGCAGCCCGGGTCGTGGCGAGCAGTACTTC
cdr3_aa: CASSPGRGEQYF

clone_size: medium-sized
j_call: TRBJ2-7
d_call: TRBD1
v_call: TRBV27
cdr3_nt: TGTGCCAGCAGTTTATCGACAGGGACGGCGGCGGGCTACGAGCAGTACTTC
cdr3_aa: CASSLSTGTAAGYEQYF

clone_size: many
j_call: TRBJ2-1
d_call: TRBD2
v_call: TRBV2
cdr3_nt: TGTGCCAGCAGTCGGACTAGCGGCTACAATGAGCAGTTCTTC
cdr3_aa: CASSRTSGYNEQFF

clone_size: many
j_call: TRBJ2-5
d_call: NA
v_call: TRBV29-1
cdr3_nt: TGCAGCGTCACGGACCCGGGGAGGGAGACCCAGTACTTC
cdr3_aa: CSVTDPGRETQYF

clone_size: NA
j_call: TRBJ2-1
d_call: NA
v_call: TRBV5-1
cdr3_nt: TGCGCCAGCAGCTTTGGAGCCCGCTACAATGAGCAGTTCTTC
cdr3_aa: CASSFGARYNEQFF

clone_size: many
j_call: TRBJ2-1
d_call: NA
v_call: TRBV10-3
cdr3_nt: TGTGCCATCAGTGAGCAGGGTCCCTACAATGAGCAGTTCTTC
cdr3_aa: CAISEQGPYNEQFF

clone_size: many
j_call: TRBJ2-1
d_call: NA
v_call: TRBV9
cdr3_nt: TGTGCCAGCAGCGTAGGTTCGGGGGACAATGAGCAGTTCTTC
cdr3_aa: CASSVGSGDNEQFF

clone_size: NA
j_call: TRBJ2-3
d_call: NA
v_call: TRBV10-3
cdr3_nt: TGTGCCATCAGTGAGTCGAATCGGAGGGGGGGAGATACGCAGTATTTT
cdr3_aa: CAISESNRRGGDTQYF

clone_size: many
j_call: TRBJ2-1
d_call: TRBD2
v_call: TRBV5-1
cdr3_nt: TGCGCCAGCAGCTTTTCGGGACTAAGAAATGAGCAGTTCTTC
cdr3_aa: CASSFSGLRNEQFF

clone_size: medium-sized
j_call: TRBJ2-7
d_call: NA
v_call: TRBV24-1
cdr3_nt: TGTGCCACCAGTGATCACAGGGACTACGAGCAGTACTTC
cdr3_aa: CATSDHRDYEQYF

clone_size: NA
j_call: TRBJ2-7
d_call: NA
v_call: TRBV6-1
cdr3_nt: TGTGCCAGCAGGCCGTCCACTAGAAGCCACGAGCAGTACTTC
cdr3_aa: CASRPSTRSHEQYF

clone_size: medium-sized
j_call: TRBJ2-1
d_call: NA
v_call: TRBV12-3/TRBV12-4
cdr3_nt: TGTGCCAGCAGTTTTTGGGCGGGGAATGAGCAGTTCTTC
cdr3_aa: CASSFWAGNEQFF

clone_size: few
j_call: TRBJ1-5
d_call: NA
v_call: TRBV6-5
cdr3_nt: TGTGCCAGCAGTTACGGTCGGACCAATCAGCCCCAGCATTTT
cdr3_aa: CASSYGRTNQPQHF

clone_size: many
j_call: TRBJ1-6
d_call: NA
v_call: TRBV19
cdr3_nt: TGTGCCAGTAGAGTGAATAATTCACCCCTCCACTTT
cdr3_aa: CASRVNNSPLHF

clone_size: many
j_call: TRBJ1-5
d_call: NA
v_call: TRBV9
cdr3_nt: TGTGCCAGCAGCGTCGGGACCCGTAATCAGCCCCAGCATTTT
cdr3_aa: CASSVGTRNQPQHF

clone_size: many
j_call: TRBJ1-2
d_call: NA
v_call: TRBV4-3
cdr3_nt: TGCGCCAGCAGCCAAGATATGAGGGGCGATGGCTACACCTTC
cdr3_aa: CASSQDMRGDGYTF

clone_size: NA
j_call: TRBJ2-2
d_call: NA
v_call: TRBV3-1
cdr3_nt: TGTGCCAGCACCGAATGGGGTTATGACGGGGAGCTGTTTTTT
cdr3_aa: CASTEWGYDGELFF

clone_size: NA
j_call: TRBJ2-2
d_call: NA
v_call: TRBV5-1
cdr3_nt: TGCGCCAGCATGTTCTTTAGCGATGCCGGGGAGCTGTTTTTT
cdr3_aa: CASMFFSDAGELFF

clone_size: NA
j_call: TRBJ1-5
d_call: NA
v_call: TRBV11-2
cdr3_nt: TGTGCCAGCAGCTTAGTCTTAGGGACGAGCAATCAGCCCCAGCATTTT
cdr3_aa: CASSLVLGTSNQPQHF

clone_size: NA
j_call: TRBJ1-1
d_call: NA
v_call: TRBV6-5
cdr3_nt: TGTGCCAGCAGTTTAGGATCTGAATCTTTCTTT
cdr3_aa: CASSLGSESFF

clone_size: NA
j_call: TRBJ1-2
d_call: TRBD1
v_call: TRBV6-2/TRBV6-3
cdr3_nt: TGTGCCAGCAGCCCGGGACAGGGGGCAGATTATGGCTACACCTTC
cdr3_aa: CASSPGQGADYGYTF

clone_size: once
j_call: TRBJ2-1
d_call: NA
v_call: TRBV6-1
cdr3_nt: TGTGCCAGCAGTACCCCTAGAGGCCAGTCCTTC
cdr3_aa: CASSTPRGQSF

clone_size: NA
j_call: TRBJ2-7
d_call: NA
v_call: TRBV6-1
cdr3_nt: TGTGTCAGCAGGATGGCCCTGCTCTACGAGCAGTACTTC
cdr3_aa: CVSRMALLYEQYF

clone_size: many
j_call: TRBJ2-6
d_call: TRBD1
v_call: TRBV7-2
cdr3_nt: TGTGCCAGCAGCCAGACAGGGTACAACGTCCTGACTTTC
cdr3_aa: CASSQTGYNVLTF

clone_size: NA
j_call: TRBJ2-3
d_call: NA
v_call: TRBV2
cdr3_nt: TGTGCCAGCACTGGAACAGATACGCAGTATTTT
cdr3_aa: CASTGTDTQYF

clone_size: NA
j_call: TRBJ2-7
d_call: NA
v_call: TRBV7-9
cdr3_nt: TGTGCCAGCAGCCCCGGGACTTCCGAGCAGTACTTC
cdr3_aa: CASSPGTSEQYF

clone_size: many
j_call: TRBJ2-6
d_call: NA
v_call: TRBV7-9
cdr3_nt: TGTGCCAGCAGCTCGACCTCGGCAGGGGCCAACGTCCTGACTTTC
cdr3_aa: CASSSTSAGANVLTF

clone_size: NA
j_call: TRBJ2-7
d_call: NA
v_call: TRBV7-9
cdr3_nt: TGTGCCAGCAGATTAGTAGCTAGCACGTACGAGCAGTACTTC
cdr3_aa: CASRLVASTYEQYF

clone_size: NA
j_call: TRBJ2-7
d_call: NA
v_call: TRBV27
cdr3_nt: TGTGCCAGCAGTTTTTCCCTGACAGGGAGGGGTGGCGAGCAGTACTTC
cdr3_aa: CASSFSLTGRGGEQYF

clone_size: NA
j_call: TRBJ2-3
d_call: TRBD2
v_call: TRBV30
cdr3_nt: TGTGCCTGGGGTAGCGGGAACGGAGATACGCAGTATTTT
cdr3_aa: CAWGSGNGDTQYF

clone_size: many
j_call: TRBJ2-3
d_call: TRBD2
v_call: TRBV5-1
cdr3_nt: TGCGCCAGCAGCTCGGGGACTAGCGGGGTGGTGGCAGATACGCAGTATTTT
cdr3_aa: CASSSGTSGVVADTQYF

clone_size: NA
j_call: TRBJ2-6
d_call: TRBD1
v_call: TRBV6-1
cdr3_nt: TGTGCCAGCAGTCCCATGTCAGTACAGGGGGCGCTTGGGTCCAACGTCCTGACTTTC
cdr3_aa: CASSPMSVQGALGSNVLTF

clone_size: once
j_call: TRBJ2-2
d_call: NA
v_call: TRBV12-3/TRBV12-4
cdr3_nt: TGTGCCAGCAGTTTTAGCGCCCCGAACACCGGGGAGCTGTTTTTT
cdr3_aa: CASSFSAPNTGELFF

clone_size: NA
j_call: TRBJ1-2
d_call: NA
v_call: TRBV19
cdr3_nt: TGTGCGAGTAGTTTCTGGGCAGGCTATGGCTACACCTTC
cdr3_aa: CASSFWAGYGYTF

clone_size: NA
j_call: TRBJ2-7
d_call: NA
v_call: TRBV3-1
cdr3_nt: TGTGCCAGCACCCCGGATCCTACGAGGGAGCAGTACTTC
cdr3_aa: CASTPDPTREQYF

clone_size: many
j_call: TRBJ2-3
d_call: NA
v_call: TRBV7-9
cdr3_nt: TGTGCCAGCAGCCCTCCTTGGGGTAGGGGTAGCGATACGCAGTATTTT
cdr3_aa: CASSPPWGRGSDTQYF

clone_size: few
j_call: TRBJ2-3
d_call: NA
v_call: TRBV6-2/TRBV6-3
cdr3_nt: TGTGCCAGCAGTTTCTTCTCTAGCACAGATACGCAGTATTTT
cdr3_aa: CASSFFSSTDTQYF

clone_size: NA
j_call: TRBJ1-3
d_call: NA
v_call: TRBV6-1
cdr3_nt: TGTGCCAGCAAAAGGAACACCATATATTTT
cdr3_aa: CASKRNTIYF